The next 14 T cell receptor beta chains were all read from a single sample in a study of identical twins. In TCRdb, the 5' RACE reads were re-called with MiXCR into one record per CDR3 protein. The sample holds 450,000 or so distinct CDR3 sequences; roughly a quarter are singletons and the top ten take about 2.7%. The same data also went into a second study, on T cells expressing NK-cell markers.

Specimen: CD4+ T cells sorted from blood. The receptors here all came from a woman under 30 in good health.

This clonotype was detected only a few times. V and J are TRBV5-8 and TRBJ2-3; D ambiguous. This CDR3 comprises 13 residues. Germline lookup yields CDR1 SGHTS and CDR2 YDEGEE. V was clipped by 4 bases and J by 5 bases, with 11 bases between them. In nucleotides, the CDR3 is TGTGCCAGCAGCGATGGTCTTAGAGATACGCAGTATTTT. It encodes CASSDGLRDTQYF.

The CDR3 nucleotides are TGTGCCAGCTCACAGGAATTCTATGGCTACACCTTC. Translation gives CASSQEFYGYTF. The genes are TRBV19 and TRBJ1-2; a weak D match, TRBD1 (5 bases). Between the trimmed V and J ends, which lost 9 bases and 4 bases, there was a span of 12 bases. Germline V gives CDR1 LNHDA, CDR2 SQIVND (reference sequence). The CDR3 is 12 amino acids.

The rearrangement links TRBV3-1 to TRBJ1-1; D might be TRBD1 (6 bases). CDR3 length: 15 amino acids. Trimming cost V 5 bases and J 5 bases, with 18 bases left between them. Per germline, CDR1 LGHDT and CDR2 YNNKEL (reference sequence). CDR3 loop: CASSVTGGAATEAFF. DNA of the CDR3: TGTGCCAGCAGCGTCACTGGGGGGGCCGCAACTGAAGCTTTCTTT.

CDR3 protein: CASSPLAGGPDTQYF. As DNA, the CDR3 is TGTGCCAGCAGCCCGCTCGCGGGAGGGCCGGATACGCAGTATTTT. The chain recombines TRBV9 with TRBJ2-3, with TRBD2 identical over 9 bases. Germline CDR1 reads SGDLS; CDR2 reads YYNGEE. J gave up 6 bases and V 4 bases, and 9 bases lay outside the gene matches. The length of the CDR3 is 15 residues.

The J gene is TRBJ2-5, the V gene TRBV20-1, with a possible D match to TRBD1 (6 bases). Germline CDR1 and CDR2: DFQATT and SNEGSKA (reference sequence). Trimming left V 5 bases short and J 5 bases short, with 15 bases between. The CDR3 has 13 amino acids. CDR3 coding DNA: TGCAGTGCTCGCCAGGGGATAAGGGAGACCCAGTACTTC. It codes for CSARQGIRETQYF.

J is TRBJ2-3 and V is TRBV12-3 or TRBV12-4, with 7 bases matching TRBD2. The CDR3 runs 17 residues. The J segment lost 3 bases and the V segment lost 0 bases, leaving 9 bases of the junction unmatched. CDR3 DNA sequence: TGTGCCAGCAGTTTAGCGCCCTCAGCGGGGAGGACAGATACGCAGTATTTT. Protein: CASSLAPSAGRTDTQYF.

The chain recombines TRBV5-1 with TRBJ2-1, with D perhaps given as TRBD1 or TRBD2 (5 bases each). Trimming removed 4 bases from V and 1 base from J, with 9 bases in between. The CDR3 spans 14 residues. CDR1 SGHRS and CDR2 YFSETQ come from the germline V gene. The chain's CDR3 is CASSPGASYNEQFF. CDR3 DNA: TGCGCCAGCAGCCCCGGGGCGTCCTACAATGAGCAGTTCTTC.

V gene TRBV20-1 combines with J gene TRBJ2-1, with D uncertain. CDR3 size: 11 residues. Germline CDR1 and CDR2: DFQATT and SNEGSKA (reference sequence). V lost 6 bases to trimming and J lost 5 bases, with 8 bases between them. The chain's CDR3 is CSAQLHNEQFF. CDR3 in DNA: TGCAGTGCCCAACTGCACAATGAGCAGTTCTTC.

The table lists this clonotype with many counts. The chain carries TRBV6-5 and TRBJ1-1, with unresolved D. V lost 2 bases, J lost 0 bases, and 4 bases lay in between. The CDR3 sequence is 13 residues long. Germline V gives CDR1 MNHEY, CDR2 SVGAGI. The CDR3 protein is CASSYRVNTEAFF. CDR3 DNA sequence: TGTGCCAGCAGTTACAGGGTGAACACTGAAGCTTTCTTT.

Many counts were recorded for this clonotype. The V and J genes are TRBV6-4 and TRBJ1-1, with D possibly TRBD1 on 5 matching bases. The length of the CDR3 is 13 residues. Trimming shortened V by 3 bases and J by 0 bases, and 5 bases separated the two germline ends. Looked up from germline, CDR1 is MRHNA and CDR2 is SNTAGT. The CDR3 DNA follows: TGTGCCAGCAGTGAAGGGGTGAACACTGAAGCTTTCTTT. This codes for CASSEGVNTEAFF.

The rearrangement links TRBV7-2 to TRBJ2-3; D is undetermined. CDR3 length equals 11 residues. Trimming shortened V by 4 bases and J by 8 bases, and 7 bases separated the two germline ends. Germline V gene sequence: CDR1 SGHTA, CDR2 FQGNSA. The CDR3 sequence: CASSYQSTQYF. In nucleotides, the CDR3 is TGTGCCAGCAGCTACCAGAGTACGCAGTATTTT.

J is TRBJ2-3 and V is TRBV5-5; D is possibly TRBD1 (6 bases). The CDR3 has 17 residues. V dropped 4 bases and J dropped 3 bases, with 21 bases sitting between them. Germline assignment: CDR1 SGHKS and CDR2 YYEKEE (reference sequence). In DNA form, the CDR3 reads TGTGCCAGCAGCCCATCGTCATTGTGGGGGCAGACAGATACGCAGTATTTT. It codes for CASSPSSLWGQTDTQYF.

This chain joins TRBV20-1 and TRBJ2-7; TRBD1 matches at 8 bases. Germline trimming cut 4 bases from V and 3 bases from J; bases unmatched to any gene: 11. Germline V gene data show CDR1 as DFQATT and CDR2 as SNEGSKA (reference sequence). The CDR3 consists of 15 residues. The DNA for the CDR3 is TGCAGTGCTACCTCTGGGCAGGGGGCATACTACGAGCAGTACTTC. Encoded protein: CSATSGQGAYYEQYF.

The chain links TRBV3-1 to TRBJ2-2, with D possibly matching TRBD2 (6 bases). The germline V gene has CDR1 LGHDT and CDR2 YNNKEL (reference sequence). Between the trimmed V and J ends, which lost 6 bases and 0 bases, there was a span of 14 bases. The length of the CDR3 is 16 residues. CDR3 amino acids: CASSRPGLSNTGELFF. The CDR3 DNA is TGTGCCAGCAGTCGACCGGGACTCTCGAACACCGGGGAGCTGTTTTTT. Combining the CDR3 with reference TRBV3-1 and TRBJ2-2 gives the whole variable domain DTAVSQTPKYLVTQMGNDKSIKCEQNLGHDTMYWYKQDSKKFLKIMFSYNNKELIINETVPNRFSPKSPDKAHLNLHINSLELGDSAVYFCASSRPGLSNTGELFFGEGSRLTVL.